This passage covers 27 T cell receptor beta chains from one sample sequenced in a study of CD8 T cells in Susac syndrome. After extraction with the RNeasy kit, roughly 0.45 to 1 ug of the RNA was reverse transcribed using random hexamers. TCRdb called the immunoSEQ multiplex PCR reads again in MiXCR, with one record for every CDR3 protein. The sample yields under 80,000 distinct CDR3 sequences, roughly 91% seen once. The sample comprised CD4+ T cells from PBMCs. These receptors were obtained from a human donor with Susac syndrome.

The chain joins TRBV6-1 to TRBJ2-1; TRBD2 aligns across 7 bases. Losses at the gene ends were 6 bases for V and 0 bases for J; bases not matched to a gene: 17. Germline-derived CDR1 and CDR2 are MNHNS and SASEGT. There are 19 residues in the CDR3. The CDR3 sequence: CASRHYFVSSGRSYNEQFF. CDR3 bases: TGTGCCAGCAGACACTACTTTGTGTCTAGCGGTCGCTCCTACAATGAGCAGTTCTTC.

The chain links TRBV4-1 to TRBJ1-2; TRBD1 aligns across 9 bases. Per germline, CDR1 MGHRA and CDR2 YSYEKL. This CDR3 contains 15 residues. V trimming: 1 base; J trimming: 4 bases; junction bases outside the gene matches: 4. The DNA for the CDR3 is TGCGCCAGCAGCCAAGTTTGGGGACAGGGCTATGGCTACACCTTC. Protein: CASSQVWGQGYGYTF.

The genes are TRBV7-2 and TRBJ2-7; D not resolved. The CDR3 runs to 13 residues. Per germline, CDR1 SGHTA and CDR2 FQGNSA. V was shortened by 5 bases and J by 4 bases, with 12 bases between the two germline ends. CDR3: CASSTTLGYEQYF. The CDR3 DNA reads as TGTGCCAGCAGCACGACCCTGGGGTACGAGCAGTACTTC.

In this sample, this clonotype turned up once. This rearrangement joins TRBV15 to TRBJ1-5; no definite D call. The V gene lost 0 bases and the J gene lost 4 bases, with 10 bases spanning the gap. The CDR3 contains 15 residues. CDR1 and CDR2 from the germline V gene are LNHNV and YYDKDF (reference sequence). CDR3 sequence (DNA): TGTGCCACCAGCAGAGATTTAGGGCAGAATCAGCCCCAGCATTTT. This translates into CATSRDLGQNQPQHF.

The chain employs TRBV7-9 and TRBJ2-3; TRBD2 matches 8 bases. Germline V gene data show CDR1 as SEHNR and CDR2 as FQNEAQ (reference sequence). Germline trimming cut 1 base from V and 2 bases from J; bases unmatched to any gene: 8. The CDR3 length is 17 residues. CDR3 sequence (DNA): TGTGCCAGCAGCTTAGTTCGGGAAGCGGGGGACACAGATACGCAGTATTTT. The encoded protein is CASSLVREAGDTDTQYF.

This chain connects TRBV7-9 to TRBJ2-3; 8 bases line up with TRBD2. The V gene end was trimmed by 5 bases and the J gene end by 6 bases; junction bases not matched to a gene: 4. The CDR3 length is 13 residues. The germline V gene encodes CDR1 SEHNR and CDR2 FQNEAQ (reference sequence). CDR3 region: CASSPSGSDTQYF. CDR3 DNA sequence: TGTGCCAGCAGCCCAAGCGGGAGTGATACGCAGTATTTT.

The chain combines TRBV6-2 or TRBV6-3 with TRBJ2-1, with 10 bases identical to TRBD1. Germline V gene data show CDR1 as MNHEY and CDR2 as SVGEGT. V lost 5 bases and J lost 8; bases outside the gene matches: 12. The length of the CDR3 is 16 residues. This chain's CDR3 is CASSPSPGQGIHEQFF. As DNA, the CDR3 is TGTGCCAGCAGTCCAAGCCCGGGACAGGGGATCCATGAGCAGTTCTTC.

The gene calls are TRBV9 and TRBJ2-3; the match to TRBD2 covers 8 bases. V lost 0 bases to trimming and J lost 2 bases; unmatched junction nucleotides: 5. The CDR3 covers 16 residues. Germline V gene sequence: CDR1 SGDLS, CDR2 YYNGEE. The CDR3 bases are TGTGCCAGCAGCGTAGGGCTAGCGGGCTACACAGATACGCAGTATTTT. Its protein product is CASSVGLAGYTDTQYF.

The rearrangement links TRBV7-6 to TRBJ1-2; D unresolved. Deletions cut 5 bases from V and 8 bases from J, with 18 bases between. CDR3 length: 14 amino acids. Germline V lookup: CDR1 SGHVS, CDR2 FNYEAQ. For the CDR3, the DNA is TGTGCCAGCAGCCCCCAAGGAAGGTCTGGGGGCTACACCTTC. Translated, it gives CASSPQGRSGGYTF.

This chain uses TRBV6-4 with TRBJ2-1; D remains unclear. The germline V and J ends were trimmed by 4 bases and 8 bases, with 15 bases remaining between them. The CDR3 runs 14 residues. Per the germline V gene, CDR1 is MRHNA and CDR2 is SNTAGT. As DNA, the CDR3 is TGTGCCAGCAGTGTAGGGTTTAGAAGCGATGAGCAGTTCTTC. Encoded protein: CASSVGFRSDEQFF.

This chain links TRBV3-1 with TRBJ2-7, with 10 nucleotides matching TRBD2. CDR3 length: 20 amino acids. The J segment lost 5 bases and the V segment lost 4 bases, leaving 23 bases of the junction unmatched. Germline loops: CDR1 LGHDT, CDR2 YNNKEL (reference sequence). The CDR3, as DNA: TGTGCCAGCAGCCTCACCCGCTTCTACGGCCCTAGCGGGAGTGGACACGAGCAGTACTTC. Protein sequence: CASSLTRFYGPSGSGHEQYF.

In DNA, the CDR3 is TGTGCCAGCTCACCACAGCGGGGGCGAGATGGCACAGATACGCAGTATTTT. Its translation is CASSPQRGRDGTDTQYF. The rearrangement uses TRBV18 and TRBJ2-3; 8 bases fit TRBD2. The germline gives CDR1 KGHSH, CDR2 LQKENI. Germline trimming cut 1 base from V and 1 base from J; bases unmatched to any gene: 7. CDR3 length: 17 amino acids.

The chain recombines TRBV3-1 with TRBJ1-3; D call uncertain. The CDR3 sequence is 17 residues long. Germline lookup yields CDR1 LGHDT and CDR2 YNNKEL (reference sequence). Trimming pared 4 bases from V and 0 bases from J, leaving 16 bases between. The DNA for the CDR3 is TGTGCCAGCAGCCCCCGGGAGTTAAGGAACTCTGGAAACACCATATATTTT. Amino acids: CASSPRELRNSGNTIYF.

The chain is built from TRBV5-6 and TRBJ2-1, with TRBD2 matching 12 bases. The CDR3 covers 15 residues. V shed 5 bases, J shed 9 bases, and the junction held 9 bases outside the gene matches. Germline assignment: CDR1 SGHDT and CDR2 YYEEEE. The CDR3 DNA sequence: TGTGCCAGCAGTTCACTAGCGGGGGGTAAGGGTGAGCAGTTCTTC. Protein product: CASSSLAGGKGEQFF.

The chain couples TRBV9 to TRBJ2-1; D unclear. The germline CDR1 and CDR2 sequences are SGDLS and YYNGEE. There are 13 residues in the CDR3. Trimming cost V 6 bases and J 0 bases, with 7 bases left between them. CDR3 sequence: CASTPNSYNEQFF. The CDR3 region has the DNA TGTGCCAGCACCCCTAACTCCTACAATGAGCAGTTCTTC.

The CDR3, as DNA: TGCGCCAGCAGCCAGACTAGCGGGTCCCGCTACGAGCAGTACTTC. It encodes CASSQTSGSRYEQYF. This chain links TRBV5-1 with TRBJ2-7; 10 positions agree with TRBD2. Germline V gene data show CDR1 as SGHRS and CDR2 as YFSETQ. V lost 4 bases, J lost 3 bases, and 7 bases stayed unmatched. This CDR3 has 15 amino acids.

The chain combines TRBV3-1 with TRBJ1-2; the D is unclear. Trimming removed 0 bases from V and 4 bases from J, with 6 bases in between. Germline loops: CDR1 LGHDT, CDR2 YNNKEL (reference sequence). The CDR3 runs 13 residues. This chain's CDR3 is CASSQDWSYGYTF. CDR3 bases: TGTGCCAGCAGCCAAGATTGGAGCTATGGCTACACCTTC.

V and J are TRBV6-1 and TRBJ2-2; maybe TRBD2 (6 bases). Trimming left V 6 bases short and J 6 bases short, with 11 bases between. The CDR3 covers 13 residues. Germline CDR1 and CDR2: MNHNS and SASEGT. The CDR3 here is CASRQAGPGELFF. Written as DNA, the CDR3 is TGTGCCAGCAGACAAGCGGGTCCCGGGGAGCTGTTTTTT.

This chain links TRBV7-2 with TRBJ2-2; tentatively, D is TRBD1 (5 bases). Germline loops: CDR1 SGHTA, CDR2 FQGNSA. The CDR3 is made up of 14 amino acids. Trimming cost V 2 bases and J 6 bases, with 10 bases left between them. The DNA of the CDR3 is TGTGCCAGCAGCTTATATTCAGGGCCCGGGGAGCTGTTTTTT. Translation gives CASSLYSGPGELFF.

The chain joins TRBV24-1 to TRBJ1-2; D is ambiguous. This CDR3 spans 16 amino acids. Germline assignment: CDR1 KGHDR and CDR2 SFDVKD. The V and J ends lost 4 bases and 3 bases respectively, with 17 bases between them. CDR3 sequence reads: CATSDSGGDADYGYTF. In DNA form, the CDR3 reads TGTGCCACCAGTGACTCCGGTGGCGACGCCGACTATGGCTACACCTTC.

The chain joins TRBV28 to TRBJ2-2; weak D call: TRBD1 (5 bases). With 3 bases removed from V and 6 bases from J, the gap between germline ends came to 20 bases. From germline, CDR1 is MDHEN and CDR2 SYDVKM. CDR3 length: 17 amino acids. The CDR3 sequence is CASSFSWFGATAGELFF. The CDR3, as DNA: TGTGCCAGCAGTTTCTCCTGGTTTGGGGCTACAGCCGGGGAGCTGTTTTTT.

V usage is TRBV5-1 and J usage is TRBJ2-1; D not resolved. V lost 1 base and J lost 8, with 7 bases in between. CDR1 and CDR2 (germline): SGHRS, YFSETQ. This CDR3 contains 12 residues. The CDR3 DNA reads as TGCGCCAGCAGCTTGTCCGAGGATGAGCAGTTCTTC. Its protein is CASSLSEDEQFF.

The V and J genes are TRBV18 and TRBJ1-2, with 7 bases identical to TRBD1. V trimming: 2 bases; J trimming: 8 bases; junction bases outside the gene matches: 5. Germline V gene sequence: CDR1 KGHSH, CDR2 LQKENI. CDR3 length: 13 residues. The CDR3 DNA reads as TGTGCCAGCTCACCAAACAGGGGAGAGGGCTACACCTTC. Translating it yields CASSPNRGEGYTF.

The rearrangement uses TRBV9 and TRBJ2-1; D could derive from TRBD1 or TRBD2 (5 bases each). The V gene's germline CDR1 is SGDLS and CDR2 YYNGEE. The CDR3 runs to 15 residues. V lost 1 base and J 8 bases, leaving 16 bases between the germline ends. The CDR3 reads CASSVNVGARDEQFF. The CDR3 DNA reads TGTGCCAGCAGCGTAAATGTCGGGGCGAGGGATGAGCAGTTCTTC.

The CDR3 nucleotides are TGTGCCAGCAGCCTGACAGGGGCGTTGGGCTACACCTTC. It specifies CASSLTGALGYTF. The chain is built from TRBV12-3 or TRBV12-4 and TRBJ1-2; TRBD1 agrees at 8 bases. The CDR3 extends over 13 amino acids. V shed 6 bases and J 8 bases; nucleotides not matched to a gene: 8.

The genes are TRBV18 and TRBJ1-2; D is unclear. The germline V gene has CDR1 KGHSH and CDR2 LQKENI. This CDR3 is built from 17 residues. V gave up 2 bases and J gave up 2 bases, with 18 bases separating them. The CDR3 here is CASSPTTLRATNYGYTF. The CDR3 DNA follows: TGTGCCAGCTCACCAACAACCCTCCGGGCTACCAACTATGGCTACACCTTC.

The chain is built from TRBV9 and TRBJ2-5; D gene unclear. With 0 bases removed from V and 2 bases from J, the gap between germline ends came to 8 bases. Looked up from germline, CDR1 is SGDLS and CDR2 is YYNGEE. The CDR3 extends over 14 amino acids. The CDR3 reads CASSVVAGQETQYF. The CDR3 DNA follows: TGTGCCAGCAGCGTAGTGGCAGGACAAGAGACCCAGTACTTC. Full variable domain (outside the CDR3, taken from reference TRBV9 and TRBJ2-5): DSGVTQTPKHLITATGQRVTLRCSPRSGDLSVYWYQQSLDQGLQFLIQYYNGEERAKGNILERFSAQQFPDLHSELNLSSLELGDSALYFCASSVVAGQETQYFGPGTRLLVL.